One and the same sample provided the 8 T cell receptor beta chains below, sequenced in a study of control samples from healthy donors and cancer patients. The table came from immunoSEQ multiplex PCR; TCRdb's copy has only in-frame clones and leaves some out. Among some 120,000 clones listed, around 87% were seen once. Specimen: blood. The receptors come from a man aged 55 to 69 in good health.

V gene TRBV12-1 combines with J gene TRBJ1-2. TRBV12-1 is tagged as a pseudogene. This CDR3 contains 10 residues. The CDR3 region has the DNA TGTGCCAGCAGCGGGGATGGCTACACCTTC. Translation: CASSGDGYTF.

V is TRBV7-3 and J is TRBJ2-5; D remains unclear. V lost 2 bases, J lost 2 bases, and 6 bases lay in between. There are 13 residues in the CDR3. CDR1 and CDR2 (germline): SGHTA, FQGTGA. CDR3 DNA: TGTGCCAGCAGCTTACAGTCTCAAGAGACCCAGTACTTC. The encoded protein is CASSLQSQETQYF. Combining the CDR3 with reference TRBV7-3 and TRBJ2-5 gives the whole variable domain GAGVSQTPSNKVTEKGKYVELRCDPISGHTALYWYRQSLGQGPEFLIYFQGTGAADDSGLPNDRFFAVRPEGSVSTLKIQRTERGDSAVYLCASSLQSQETQYFGPGTRLLVL.

J is TRBJ1-5 and V is TRBV30; maybe TRBD1 (5 bases). Germline lookup yields CDR1 GTSNPN and CDR2 SVGIG (reference sequence). This CDR3 spans 13 amino acids. Trimming took off 3 bases at V and 5 bases at J, with 11 bases between the two ends. CDR3 DNA: TGTGCCTGGAGGTCAGGGCGGGATCAGCCCCAGCATTTT. Protein sequence: CAWRSGRDQPQHF.

The chain has TRBV3-1 (or the pseudogene TRBV3-2) and TRBJ2-7; the D gene is possibly TRBD1 (5 bases). Per germline, CDR1 LGHDT and CDR2 YNNKEL (reference sequence). Deletions cut 3 bases from V and 5 bases from J, with 8 bases between. The CDR3 covers 12 residues. CDR3 in DNA: TGTGCCAGCAGCCATATAGGGGACGAGCAGTACTTC. Its protein product is CASSHIGDEQYF.

This chain's CDR3 is CASSSGRTLAKNIQYF. The CDR3, as DNA: TGTGCCAGCAGTTCTGGCAGAACTTTAGCCAAAAACATTCAGTACTTC. The genes are TRBV27 and TRBJ2-4; D gene ambiguous. CDR1 is MNHEY and CDR2 is SMNVEV in the germline V gene (reference sequence). Deletions cut 4 bases from V and 0 bases from J, with 13 bases between. There are 16 residues in the CDR3.

This rearrangement joins TRBV2 to TRBJ1-1; D is undetermined. From germline, CDR1 is SNHLY and CDR2 FYNNEI. The CDR3 is 13 residues long. V was shortened by 4 bases and J by 3 bases, with 9 bases between the two germline ends. CDR3 sequence: CASSVGRYTEAFF. CDR3 nucleotide sequence: TGTGCCAGCAGTGTAGGTCGGTACACTGAAGCTTTCTTT.

The genes are TRBV6-5 and TRBJ1-5; D is possibly TRBD1 (5 bases). V lost 2 bases and J lost 3, with 11 bases in between. The CDR3 is made up of 15 amino acids. CDR1 and CDR2 (germline): MNHEY, SVGAGI. The CDR3 reads CASSYGSGNNQPQHF. The CDR3, as DNA: TGTGCCAGCAGTTACGGATCAGGGAACAATCAGCCCCAGCATTTT.

V gene TRBV27 combines with J gene TRBJ2-7; tentatively, D is TRBD1 (6 bases). This CDR3 contains 14 residues. V was pared by 1 base and J by 6 bases, with 13 bases between. Germline assignment: CDR1 MNHEY and CDR2 SMNVEV (reference sequence). The CDR3 loop reads CASSLLQGVSEQYF. CDR3 sequence (DNA): TGTGCCAGCAGTTTATTACAGGGAGTTAGCGAGCAGTACTTC.